The clone carrying this T cell receptor beta chain was counted a few times. Antigen: not known. This sample was included in a study of cytomegalovirus exposure and HLA in healthy donors. Study-level information: The study placed about 81% of its 398 genotyped donors in the Caucasian-associated ancestry cluster.

The CDR3 length is 15 residues. Deletions cut 0 bases from V and 1 base from J, with 7 bases between. CDR1 and CDR2 (germline): SGHNT, YYREEE (reference sequence). The PCR ran on 60 Vbeta and 13 Jbeta primers. Using immunoSEQ multiplex PCR, the repertoire was profiled, and TCRdb retains in-frame clones only, with some absent. Of 110,000 to 150,000 clones listed, 80% to 90% were seen once; the top ten hold roughly 4.3%. Regarding the study as a whole: Generally TCR sequences proved uncommon, though certain public TCRs appeared in numerous donors. A prior analysis recorded that most TCR beta V segments were productive about 87% or about 30% of the time.

The chain joins TRBV5-4 to TRBJ2-2; D is unclear. The TCR sequence derives from a woman in her forties in good health and CMV-seropositive. The sample consisted of PBMCs. The CDR3 protein is CASSLDLLNTGELFF. CDR3 DNA: TGTGCCAGCAGCTTGGATTTATTGAACACCGGGGAGCTGTTTTTT.